This entry is about one TCR beta chain. This record comes from a study of blood T cell repertoires in COVID-19. The wider study: PBMCs, B-cell-depleted T cells, or T cells were the source of the cDNA or gDNA that made up the material.

Using immunoSEQ multiplex PCR, the repertoire was profiled, and TCRdb retains in-frame clones only, with some absent. The repertoire has 90,000 to 150,000 clones, around 86% of them found once; the top ten carry roughly 11%. Germline CDR1 and CDR2: MGHRA and YSYEKL. This CDR3 is 15 amino acids long. Trimming shortened V by 1 base and J by 11 bases, and 20 bases separated the two germline ends. Sequencing input: peripheral blood. The gene calls are TRBV4-1 and TRBJ1-2; D not certain. This TCR came from an elderly man with acute or convalescent COVID-19. The CDR3 DNA reads TGCGCCAGCAGCCAAGCCCTACAGTTCTCCCTTGGTTACACCTTC. Encoded protein: CASSQALQFSLGYTF.